This passage covers 23 T cell receptor beta chains from one sample sequenced in a study of blood T cell repertoires in COVID-19. Here immunoSEQ multiplex PCR was the method, and the copy in TCRdb shows in-frame clones only, minus some. The table lists approximately 120,000 clones, about 83% of them singletons, with about 5.4% in the top ten. Specimen: peripheral blood. These receptors were collected from a human donor in a cohort sampled during active COVID-19.

The chain recombines TRBV4-3 with TRBJ2-1; 14 positions agree with TRBD2. From germline, CDR1 is LGHNA and CDR2 YSLEER. The CDR3 runs to 17 residues. Trimming at V came to 4 bases and at J to 0 bases, leaving 2 bases not matched to a gene. CDR3: CASSLGTSGSSYNEQFF. The DNA of the CDR3 is TGCGCCAGCAGCCTCGGGACTAGCGGGAGCTCCTACAATGAGCAGTTCTTC.

As to this clone: At one end the junction does not follow the germline gene, possibly because of a read error. The V call is TRBV29-1, the J call TRBJ2-1; TRBD2 matches 9 bases. This CDR3 contains 15 residues. Per germline, CDR1 SQVTM and CDR2 ANQGSEA. This CDR3 reads CSVEGESGGYNEQFF. DNA of the CDR3: TGCAGCGTGGAAGGGGAGAGCGGGGGGTACAATGAGCAGTTCTTC.

This clone was picked up one time. V usage is TRBV11-2 and J usage is TRBJ1-6, with D possibly TRBD1 on 5 matching bases. Between the trimmed V and J ends, which lost 6 bases and 10 bases, there was a span of 13 bases. This CDR3 is built from 13 residues. CDR1 and CDR2 (germline): SGHAT, FQNNGV. CDR3 amino acids: CASRRDGGSPLHF. CDR3 coding DNA: TGTGCCAGCAGGAGGGACGGGGGGTCACCCCTCCACTTT.

CDR3 residues: CASSLYRDENDLGEKLFF. CDR3 sequence (DNA): TGTGCCAGCAGCTTGTACCGGGATGAGAATGACTTGGGTGAAAAACTGTTTTTT. The V gene is TRBV5-8, the J gene TRBJ1-4; no clear D. Trimming took 1 base from V and 7 from J, leaving 23 bases between them. This CDR3 has 18 residues. Germline assignment: CDR1 SGHTS and CDR2 YDEGEE.

The J gene is TRBJ1-6, the V gene TRBV19; TRBD1 is a possible D gene (5 bases). Germline CDR1 and CDR2: LNHDA and SQIVND (reference sequence). This CDR3 comprises 14 residues. V was clipped by 2 bases and J by 10 bases, with 12 bases between them. Written as DNA, the CDR3 is TGTGCCAGTAGTATAAAAGGAAGGGGCTCACCCCTCCACTTT. As protein: CASSIKGRGSPLHF.

The chain carries TRBV19 and TRBJ2-2; 13 positions match TRBD2. Trimming removed 7 bases from V and 5 bases from J; junction bases left unmatched: 13. Germline CDR1 and CDR2: LNHDA and SQIVND (reference sequence). The CDR3 loop spans 18 amino acids. CDR3 in DNA: TGTGCCAGTACCCAGAGGACTAGCGGGAGTAAATGGACCGGGGAGCTGTTTTTT. It is translated as CASTQRTSGSKWTGELFF.

The V and J genes are TRBV4-1 and TRBJ2-1; TRBD2 matches at 7 bases. V dropped 8 bases and J dropped 3; count of bases not matched to a gene: 13. The germline V gene encodes CDR1 MGHRA and CDR2 YSYEKL. There are 16 residues in the CDR3. The CDR3 region is CASRPVGLAVYNEQFF. In DNA form, the CDR3 reads TGCGCCAGCCGGCCAGTGGGGCTAGCGGTCTACAATGAGCAGTTCTTC.

The J gene is TRBJ2-7, the V gene TRBV6-6; tentatively, D is TRBD1 (6 bases). Germline values: CDR1 MNHNY, CDR2 SVGAGI (reference sequence). The V end lost 4 bases, the J end lost 0 bases, and 16 bases lay between the germline ends. The CDR3 covers 16 residues. In DNA form, the CDR3 reads TGTGCCAGCAGTTTCCCGACAGGCCCTAGCTCCTACGAGCAGTACTTC. It codes for CASSFPTGPSSYEQYF.

This clone was counted only a few times. J is TRBJ1-3 and V is TRBV6-5; D is unresolved. V lost 0 bases, J lost 8 bases, and 14 bases lay in between. CDR1 is MNHEY, CDR2 SVGAGI, per germline. The CDR3 runs to 15 residues. As DNA, the CDR3 is TGTGCCAGCAGTTACTCGTCCCTGGGCGGGTACACCATATATTTT. It translates to CASSYSSLGGYTIYF.

The genes are TRBV7-9 and TRBJ1-2, with 7 nucleotides matching TRBD1. CDR3 length equals 14 residues. The trim removed 1 base at V and 6 bases at J, leaving 5 bases unmatched. Germline CDR1 reads SEHNR; CDR2 reads FQNEAQ (reference sequence). The CDR3 coding sequence is TGTGCCAGCAGCTTAGGACAGGGAATGGATGGCTACACCTTC. This gives the protein CASSLGQGMDGYTF. Variable domain in full (rest from reference TRBV7-9 and TRBJ1-2): DTGVSQNPRHKITKRGQNVTFRCDPISEHNRLYWYRQTLGQGPEFLTYFQNEAQLEKSRLLSDRFSAERPKGSFSTLEIQRTEQGDSAMYLCASSLGQGMDGYTFGSGTRLTVV.

The genes are TRBV6-5 and TRBJ2-5; D call uncertain. Germline V CDR1 and CDR2: MNHEY, SVGAGI. The CDR3 consists of 14 residues. V shed 0 bases and J shed 7 bases, with 12 bases lying between them. The DNA for the CDR3 is TGTGCCAGCAGTTACTCCGTCGGTTTAGCGACCCAGTACTTC. It encodes CASSYSVGLATQYF.

The rearrangement links TRBV12-3 or TRBV12-4 to TRBJ2-7, with D possibly matching TRBD2 (5 bases). V dropped 3 bases and J dropped 7 bases, with 13 bases sitting between them. This CDR3 is 13 amino acids long. The chain's CDR3 is CASSFSGVGEQYF. The CDR3 bases are TGTGCCAGCAGTTTCAGCGGAGTGGGGGAGCAGTACTTC.

The V gene is TRBV6-1, the J gene TRBJ2-7, with 13 bases matching TRBD2. This CDR3 region has 17 residues. The junction had 10 bases not matched to a gene; V was cut back by 4 bases and J by 4 bases. Germline CDR1 reads MNHNS; CDR2 reads SASEGT. In nucleotides, the CDR3 is TGTGCCAGCAGTGCACTCACCACTAGCGGGAGGGGATACGAGCAGTACTTC. This codes for CASSALTTSGRGYEQYF.

The J gene is TRBJ2-1, the V gene TRBV18; 16 bases agree with TRBD2. There are 16 residues in the CDR3. V was clipped by 6 bases and J by 7 bases; unmatched bases: 6. The V gene's germline CDR1 is KGHSH and CDR2 LQKENI. The CDR3 nucleotides are TGTGCCAGCTCGGGACTAGCGGGAGGGCCTCAAAATGAGCAGTTCTTC. It encodes CASSGLAGGPQNEQFF.

V is TRBV3-1 (or the pseudogene TRBV3-2) and J is TRBJ2-1; 8 bases align to TRBD1. Germline V gives CDR1 LGHDT, CDR2 YNNKEL (reference sequence). The CDR3 covers 14 residues. The junction had 4 bases not matched to a gene; V was cut back by 4 bases and J by 5 bases. Here the CDR3 DNA reads TGTGCCAGCAGCCGAAAGGACAGGGACAATGAGCAGTTCTTC. Translating it yields CASSRKDRDNEQFF.

V gene TRBV18 combines with J gene TRBJ2-1; D is perhaps TRBD1 (6 bases). The length of the CDR3 is 18 residues. The V gene's germline CDR1 is KGHSH and CDR2 LQKENI. V was clipped by 2 bases and J by 0 bases, with 17 bases between them. The CDR3 protein is CASSPRGVGQSSYNEQFF. The CDR3 coding sequence is TGTGCCAGCTCACCAAGGGGAGTAGGACAGAGCTCCTACAATGAGCAGTTCTTC.

The chain has TRBV5-1 and TRBJ2-5; D not certain. With 0 bases removed from V and 3 bases from J, the gap between germline ends came to 6 bases. The CDR3 is made up of 13 amino acids. CDR1 and CDR2 (germline): SGHRS, YFSETQ. The CDR3 DNA sequence: TGCGCCAGCAGCTTGGATGCAGAAGAGACCCAGTACTTC. It specifies CASSLDAEETQYF. The entire variable domain, with the rest obtained from reference TRBV5-1 and TRBJ2-5, is as follows: KAGVTQTPRYLIKTRGQQVTLSCSPISGHRSVSWYQQTPGQGLQFLFEYFSETQRNKGNFPGRFSGRQFSNSRSEMNVSTLELGDSALYLCASSLDAEETQYFGPGTRLLVL.

The gene calls are TRBV24-1 and TRBJ2-2; D possibly corresponds to TRBD1 (5 bases). V dropped 8 bases and J dropped 2 bases, with 8 bases sitting between them. Germline CDR1 is KGHDR and CDR2 is SFDVKD. The CDR3 has 13 amino acids. DNA of the CDR3: TGTGCCACCAAGGACATTAACACCGGGGAGCTGTTTTTT. This codes for CATKDINTGELFF.

The chain joins TRBV6-2 or TRBV6-3 to TRBJ2-7; the D is unclear. CDR3 length: 15 amino acids. Trimming left V 2 bases short and J 0 bases short, with 11 bases between. The germline V gene has CDR1 MNHEY and CDR2 SVGEGT. CDR3: CASSYEAFSSYEQYF. The CDR3 nucleotides read TGTGCCAGCAGTTACGAGGCCTTCAGCTCCTACGAGCAGTACTTC.

This clone was found a few times. This chain uses TRBV29-1 with TRBJ2-3; weak D call: TRBD1 (6 bases). V lost 2 bases and J 6 bases, leaving 12 bases between the germline ends. The CDR3 length is 13 residues. The germline V gene encodes CDR1 SQVTM and CDR2 ANQGSEA. The CDR3 DNA follows: TGCAGCGTTGAACCAGGGGCCGGGGATACGCAGTATTTT. Its translation: CSVEPGAGDTQYF.

This rearrangement joins TRBV28 to TRBJ1-1, with D perhaps TRBD1 (5 bases). The ends were cut back, 6 bases at V and 1 base at J, with 9 bases in the middle. The CDR3 totals 13 residues. Germline CDR1 MDHEN, CDR2 SYDVKM. The CDR3 region has the DNA TGTGCCAGCAGCAGGGTTGGGAACACTGAAGCTTTCTTT. Translated: CASSRVGNTEAFF.

The rearrangement joins TRBV7-2 to TRBJ1-3; D is possibly TRBD1 (6 bases). The germline V gene encodes CDR1 SGHTA and CDR2 FQGNSA. Between the trimmed V and J ends, which lost 0 bases and 4 bases, there was a span of 19 bases. The CDR3 spans 18 residues. Here the CDR3 reads CASSLALGAGVYGNTIYF. CDR3 nucleotides: TGTGCCAGCAGCTTAGCTCTCGGGGCAGGGGTGTACGGAAACACCATATATTTT.

The DNA for the CDR3 is TGTGCCAGCAGCTCGCACCCAGGGTATGTTAATCAGCCCCAGCATTTT. Its translation: CASSSHPGYVNQPQHF. This chain joins TRBV7-8 and TRBJ1-5; the D gene is possibly TRBD1 (5 bases). Germline V gene data show CDR1 as SGHVS and CDR2 as FQNEAQ. The CDR3 is made up of 16 amino acids. Trimming left V 4 bases short and J 4 bases short, with 17 bases between.